This is a list of T cell receptor beta chains from one sample in a study of cytomegalovirus exposure and HLA in healthy donors. Sequencing used immunoSEQ multiplex PCR; TCRdb keeps in-frame clones, though not all of them. The data contain hundreds of thousands of clones, roughly 70% of them seen just once; the ten biggest clones take up around 2.3%. Sequenced material: PBMCs. The source of these receptors is a female donor in good health and CMV-seronegative. The CDR3 runs from the conserved cysteine through the conserved F or W. Each record gives: J gene, D gene, V gene, clone size, CDR3 DNA, CDR3 protein. D genes are given only for firm matches. The listing skips clone size in some rows; elsewhere it reads once, few, many or a size class.

TRBJ1-6	-	TRBV5-1	-	TGCGCCAGCAGGGAGCAGGGAAATTCACCCCTCCACTTT	CASREQGNSPLHF
TRBJ2-1	TRBD2	TRBV18	-	TGTGCCAGCTCTCCCCCGGGACTAAGTAACAATGAGCAGTTCTTC	CASSPPGLSNNEQFF
TRBJ2-7	TRBD1	TRBV27	-	TGTGCCAGCAGTTTATTACAGGGGGCGGTGGGGGAGCAGTACTTC	CASSLLQGAVGEQYF
TRBJ2-1	TRBD2	TRBV2	-	TGTGCCAGCAGGGGGACTAGCGGGCTCTACAATGAGCAGTTCTTC	CASRGTSGLYNEQFF
TRBJ2-5	-	TRBV29-1	-	TGCAGCGTTGCATTAAGGGACAGCCTTCCGGGGGAGCAGTACTTC	CSVALRDSLPGEQYF
TRBJ1-2	-	TRBV6-4	-	TGTGCCAGCAGTGACCATCACGGGGTACAGTCCCCTGACTTCTTC	CASSDHHGVQSPDFF
TRBJ2-1	TRBD2	TRBV6-5	few	TGTGCCAGCAGACTAGCGGGGGGCACCTACAATGAGCAGTTCTTC	CASRLAGGTYNEQFF
TRBJ1-2	TRBD1	TRBV6-1	-	TGTGCCAGCAGCGACACAGGGGGTTTTAACTATGGCTACACCTTC	CASSDTGGFNYGYTF
TRBJ1-2	-	TRBV6-5	-	TGTGCCAGCGGCTATCAGGGAAACTATGGCTACACCTTC	CASGYQGNYGYTF
TRBJ2-1	-	TRBV5-8	-	TGTGCCAGCAGCTTTTCCTTCAATGAGCAGTTCTTC	CASSFSFNEQFF
TRBJ2-3	TRBD2	TRBV29-1	-	TGCAGCGTCGTATATGAGACTAGCGCGGTGTTTGGTAAGCAGTATTTT	CSVVYETSAVFGKQYF
TRBJ2-5	TRBD2	TRBV6-4	-	TGTGCCAGCAGCATAGCGGGAGGGCCTTCAGAGACCCAGTACTTC	CASSIAGGPSETQYF
TRBJ2-7	-	TRBV23-1	few	TGCGCCAGCAGTCAATTTGACAGCTACGAGCAGTACTTC	CASSQFDSYEQYF
TRBJ2-7	TRBD2	TRBV25-1	-	TGTGCCAGCAGTGAGGTCATAGCGGGACCTTACGAGCAGTACTTC	CASSEVIAGPYEQYF
TRBJ2-5	-	TRBV6-5	-	TGTGCCAGCAGTCTCGGGAGAGCGGAGACCCAGTACTTC	CASSLGRAETQYF
TRBJ2-7	-	TRBV28	-	TGTGCCAGCTCCCTCGCGGCCTACGAGCAGTACTTC	CASSLAAYEQYF
TRBJ2-7	-	TRBV6-4	-	TGTGCCAGCAGTGGCTCAGGGGCGCCTGCCTACGAGCAGTACTTC	CASSGSGAPAYEQYF
TRBJ2-7	-	TRBV4-1	-	TGCGCCAGCAGCCAAGATACGACTAGAGAATACTACGAGCAGTACTTC	CASSQDTTREYYEQYF
TRBJ1-1	-	TRBV11-3	-	TGTGCCAGCAGCCAGCCCACAGGTTCGAACACTGAAGCTTTCTTT	CASSQPTGSNTEAFF
TRBJ1-1	-	TRBV30	-	TGTGCCTGGAGTAGGGGAAGGAACACTGAAGCTTTCTTT	CAWSRGRNTEAFF
TRBJ2-3	TRBD2	TRBV2	-	TGTGCCAGCGTTAAGGCCGGGGGAGGGGACACAGATACGCAGTATTTT	CASVKAGGGDTDTQYF
TRBJ1-1	TRBD1	TRBV5-6	once	TGTGCCAGCAGCTTGGTAGGACAGGGAGGTAACACTGAAGCTTTCTTT	CASSLVGQGGNTEAFF
TRBJ2-7	TRBD2	TRBV7-9	-	TGTGCCAGCAGCTCAGGCGGAGGGCTAGCGGGAGGATACGAGCAGTACTTC	CASSSGGGLAGGYEQYF
TRBJ2-7	TRBD1	TRBV6-6	-	TGTGCCAGCACTTCAGGACAGGTTTCCTACGAGCAGTACTTC	CASTSGQVSYEQYF
TRBJ2-7	-	TRBV11-2	-	TGTGCCAGCAGCTTGGGAGGCGGCTACGAGCAGTACTTC	CASSLGGGYEQYF
TRBJ1-5	TRBD1	TRBV28	-	TGTGCCAGTACAACAGGGGGCGGGGGTAGCAATCAGCCCCAGCATTTT	CASTTGGGGSNQPQHF
TRBJ1-1	-	TRBV2	-	TGTGCCAGCATTCGGGGTATCAGCACTGAAGCTTTCTTT	CASIRGISTEAFF
TRBJ2-3	TRBD2	TRBV10-3	-	TGTGCCATCAGTGAGAGGACTAGCGCTTCAACTAGCACAGATACGCAGTATTTT	CAISERTSASTSTDTQYF
TRBJ1-2	TRBD1	TRBV27	-	TGTGCCAGCAGATCCGGGACAGTCGGCTACACCTTC	CASRSGTVGYTF
TRBJ2-7	-	TRBV4-1	-	TGCGCCAGCGGCAGGGGCGACGAGCAGTACTTC	CASGRGDEQYF
TRBJ2-1	-	TRBV4-1	few	TGCGCCAGCAGCTCACGCCCCGGCTCCTACAATGAGCAGTTCTTC	CASSSRPGSYNEQFF